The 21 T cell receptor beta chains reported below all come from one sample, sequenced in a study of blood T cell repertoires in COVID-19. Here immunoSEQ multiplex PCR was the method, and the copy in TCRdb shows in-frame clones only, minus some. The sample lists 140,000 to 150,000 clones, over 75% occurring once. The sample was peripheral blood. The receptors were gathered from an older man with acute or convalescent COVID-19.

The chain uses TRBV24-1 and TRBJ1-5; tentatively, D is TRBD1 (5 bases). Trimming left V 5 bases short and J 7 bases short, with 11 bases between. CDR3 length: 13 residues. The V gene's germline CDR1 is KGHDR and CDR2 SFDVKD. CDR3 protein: CATSVQEGQPQHF. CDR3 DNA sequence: TGTGCCACCAGTGTACAGGAGGGACAGCCCCAGCATTTT.

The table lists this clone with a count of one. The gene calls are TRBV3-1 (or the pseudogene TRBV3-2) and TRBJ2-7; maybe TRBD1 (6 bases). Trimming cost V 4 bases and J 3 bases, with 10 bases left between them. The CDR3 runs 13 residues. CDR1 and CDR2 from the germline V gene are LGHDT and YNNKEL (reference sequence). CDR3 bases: TGTGCCAGCAGCCCTAGGACAGTCTACGAGCAGTACTTC. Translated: CASSPRTVYEQYF.

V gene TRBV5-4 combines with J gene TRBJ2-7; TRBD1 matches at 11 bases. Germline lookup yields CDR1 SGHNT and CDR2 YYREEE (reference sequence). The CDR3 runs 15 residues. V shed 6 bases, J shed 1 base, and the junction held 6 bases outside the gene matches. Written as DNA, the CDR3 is TGTGCCAGCACCCGTGGACAGGGGGCTTCCTACGAGCAGTACTTC. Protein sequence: CASTRGQGASYEQYF.

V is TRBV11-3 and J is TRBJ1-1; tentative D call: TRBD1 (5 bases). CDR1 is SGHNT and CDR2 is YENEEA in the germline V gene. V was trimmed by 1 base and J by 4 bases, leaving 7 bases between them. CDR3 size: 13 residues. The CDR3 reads CASSLVGGTEAFF. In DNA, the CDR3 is TGTGCCAGCAGCTTAGTGGGGGGCACTGAAGCTTTCTTT. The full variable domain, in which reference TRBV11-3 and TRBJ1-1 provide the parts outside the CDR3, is EAGVVQSPRYKIIEKKQPVAFWCNPISGHNTLYWYLQNLGQGPELLIRYENEEAVDDSQLPKDRFSAERLKGVDSTLKIQPAELGDSAVYLCASSLVGGTEAFFGQGTRLTVV.

The CDR3 reads CASSEGPGNEGNTIYF. The CDR3 DNA is TGCGCCAGCAGTGAGGGCCCGGGTAATGAAGGAAACACCATATATTTT. V and J are TRBV10-2 and TRBJ1-3; D gene uncertain. The CDR3 runs 16 residues. Germline CDR1 WSHSY, CDR2 SAAADI. Trimming removed 2 bases at V and 4 bases at J, with 15 bases between.

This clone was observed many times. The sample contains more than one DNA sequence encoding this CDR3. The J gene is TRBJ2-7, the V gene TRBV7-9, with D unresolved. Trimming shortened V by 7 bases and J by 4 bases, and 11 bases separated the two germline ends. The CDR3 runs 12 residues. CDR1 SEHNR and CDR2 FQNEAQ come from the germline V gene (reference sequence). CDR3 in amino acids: CASTLDSYEQYF. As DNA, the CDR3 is TGTGCCAGCACCCTAGACTCGTACGAGCAGTACTTC.

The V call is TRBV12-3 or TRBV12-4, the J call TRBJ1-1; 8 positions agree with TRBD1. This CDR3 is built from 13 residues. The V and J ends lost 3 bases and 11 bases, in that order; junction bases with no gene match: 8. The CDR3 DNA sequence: TGTGCCAGCAGTTTCGGGACAGGATCCAATGCTTTCTTT. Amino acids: CASSFGTGSNAFF.

For the CDR3, the DNA is TGCGCCAGCAGTGTGGGGCAGGGATCCGAGCAGTACTTC. Translating gives CASSVGQGSEQYF. The V gene is TRBV10-1, the J gene TRBJ2-7; maybe TRBD1 (5 bases). CDR1 is WNHNN, CDR2 SYGVQD, per germline (reference sequence). Trimming removed 4 bases from V and 6 bases from J, with 13 bases in between. CDR3 length: 13 residues.

The CDR3, as DNA: TGTGCCAGCAGGTCACGACTAGCGGGATCCACAGATACGCAGTATTTT. This gives the protein CASRSRLAGSTDTQYF. The V and J genes are TRBV2 and TRBJ2-3, with 11 bases that match TRBD2. Germline CDR1 is SNHLY and CDR2 is FYNNEI. The junction had 7 bases not matched to a gene; V was cut back by 6 bases and J by 2 bases. The length of the CDR3 is 16 residues.

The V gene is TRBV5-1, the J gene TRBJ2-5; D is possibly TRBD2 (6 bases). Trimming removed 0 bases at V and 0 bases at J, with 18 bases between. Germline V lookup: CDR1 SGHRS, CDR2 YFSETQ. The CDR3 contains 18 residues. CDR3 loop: CASSLAPPGVPDQETQYF. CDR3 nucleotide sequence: TGCGCCAGCAGCTTGGCCCCTCCGGGGGTCCCCGACCAAGAGACCCAGTACTTC.

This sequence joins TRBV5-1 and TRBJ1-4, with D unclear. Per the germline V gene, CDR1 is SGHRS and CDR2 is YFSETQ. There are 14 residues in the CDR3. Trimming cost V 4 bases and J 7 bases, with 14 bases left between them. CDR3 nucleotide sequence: TGCGCCAGCAGCCTCGGAAACGGCGGTGAAAAACTGTTTTTT. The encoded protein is CASSLGNGGEKLFF.

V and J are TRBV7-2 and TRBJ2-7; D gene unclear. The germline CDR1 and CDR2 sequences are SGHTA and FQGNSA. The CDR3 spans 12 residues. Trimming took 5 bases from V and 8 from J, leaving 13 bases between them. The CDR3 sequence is CASSRPETKQYF. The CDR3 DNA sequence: TGTGCCAGCAGCCGTCCCGAGACAAAGCAGTACTTC.

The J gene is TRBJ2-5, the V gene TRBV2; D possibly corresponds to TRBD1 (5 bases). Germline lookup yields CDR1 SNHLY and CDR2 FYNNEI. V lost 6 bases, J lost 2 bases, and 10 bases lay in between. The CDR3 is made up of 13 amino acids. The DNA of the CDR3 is TGTGCCAGCAGCCGGAACAGGCAAGAGACCCAGTACTTC. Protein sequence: CASSRNRQETQYF.

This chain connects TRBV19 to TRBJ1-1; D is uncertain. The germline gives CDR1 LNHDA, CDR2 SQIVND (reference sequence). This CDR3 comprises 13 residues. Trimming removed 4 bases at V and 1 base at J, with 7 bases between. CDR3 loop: CASSKRENTEAFF. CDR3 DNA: TGTGCCAGTAGTAAGAGGGAGAACACTGAAGCTTTCTTT.

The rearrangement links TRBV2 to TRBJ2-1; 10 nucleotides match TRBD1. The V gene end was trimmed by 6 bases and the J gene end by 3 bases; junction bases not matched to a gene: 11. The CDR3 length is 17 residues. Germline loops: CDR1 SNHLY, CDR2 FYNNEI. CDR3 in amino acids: CASRGPGTGEGYNEQFF. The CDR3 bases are TGTGCCAGCAGAGGTCCCGGGACAGGGGAAGGCTACAATGAGCAGTTCTTC.

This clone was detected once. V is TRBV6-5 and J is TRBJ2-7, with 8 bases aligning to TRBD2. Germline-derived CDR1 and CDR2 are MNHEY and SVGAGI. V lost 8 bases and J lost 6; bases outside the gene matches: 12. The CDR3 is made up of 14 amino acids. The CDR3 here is CASRPGGPIGEQYF. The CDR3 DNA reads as TGTGCCAGCCGACCGGGAGGGCCCATCGGCGAGCAGTACTTC.

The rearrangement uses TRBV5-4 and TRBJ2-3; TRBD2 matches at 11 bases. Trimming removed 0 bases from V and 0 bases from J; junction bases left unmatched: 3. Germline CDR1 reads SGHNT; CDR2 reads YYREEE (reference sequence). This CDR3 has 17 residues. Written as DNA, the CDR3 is TGTGCCAGCAGCTTGGCGCTAGCGGGGGGAAGCACAGATACGCAGTATTTT. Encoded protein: CASSLALAGGSTDTQYF.

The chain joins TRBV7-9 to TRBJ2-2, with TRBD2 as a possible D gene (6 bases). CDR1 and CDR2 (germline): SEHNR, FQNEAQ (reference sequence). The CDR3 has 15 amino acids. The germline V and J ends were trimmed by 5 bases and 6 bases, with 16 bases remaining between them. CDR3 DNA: TGTGCCAGCAGCCTAATTGGCAGGGAGGCCGGGGAGCTGTTTTTT. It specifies CASSLIGREAGELFF.

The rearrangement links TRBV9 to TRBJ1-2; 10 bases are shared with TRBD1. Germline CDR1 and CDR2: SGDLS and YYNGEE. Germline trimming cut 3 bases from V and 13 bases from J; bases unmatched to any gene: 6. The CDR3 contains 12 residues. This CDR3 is CASSALTGGPTF. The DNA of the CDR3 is TGTGCCAGCAGCGCCTTGACAGGGGGCCCCACCTTC.

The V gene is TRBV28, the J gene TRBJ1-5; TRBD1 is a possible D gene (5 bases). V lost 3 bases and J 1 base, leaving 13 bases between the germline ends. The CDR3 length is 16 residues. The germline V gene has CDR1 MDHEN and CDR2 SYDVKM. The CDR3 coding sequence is TGTGCCAGCAGTTTTTTAAGACAGTTGAGCAATCAGCCCCAGCATTTT. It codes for CASSFLRQLSNQPQHF.

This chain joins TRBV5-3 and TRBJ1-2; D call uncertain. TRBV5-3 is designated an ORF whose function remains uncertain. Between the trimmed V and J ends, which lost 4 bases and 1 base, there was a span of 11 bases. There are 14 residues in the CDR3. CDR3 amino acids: CARSKNNGNYGYTF. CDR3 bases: TGTGCCAGAAGCAAAAACAATGGTAACTATGGCTACACCTTC.